This TCR beta chain was identified in a study of blood T cell repertoires in COVID-19. On the study more broadly: Collection of acute and convalescent COVID-19 samples took place in the United States, Italy and Spain. T cells, B-cell-depleted T cells, or PBMCs supplied cDNA or gDNA.

V shed 8 bases and J 6 bases; nucleotides not matched to a gene: 11. The germline V gene encodes CDR1 SNHLY and CDR2 FYNNEI. The CDR3 contains 15 residues. Original processing methods: By means of reference gene primer amplification, nucleated cell counts were estimated. TCRdb keeps only in-frame clones here, not all; method: immunoSEQ multiplex PCR. That table furnishes V, J and clone size, whereas the DNA furnished D and trimming. The data contain approximately 220,000 clones, around 82% of them singletons. V gene TRBV2 combines with J gene TRBJ2-1; 9 nucleotides align to TRBD2. Specimen: peripheral blood. This receptor was obtained from a woman aged 55 to 70 with acute or convalescent COVID-19. The CDR3 sequence: CASAGGRASINEQFF. The CDR3 region has the DNA TGTGCCAGCGCGGGGGGGAGAGCTAGCATCAATGAGCAGTTCTTC.